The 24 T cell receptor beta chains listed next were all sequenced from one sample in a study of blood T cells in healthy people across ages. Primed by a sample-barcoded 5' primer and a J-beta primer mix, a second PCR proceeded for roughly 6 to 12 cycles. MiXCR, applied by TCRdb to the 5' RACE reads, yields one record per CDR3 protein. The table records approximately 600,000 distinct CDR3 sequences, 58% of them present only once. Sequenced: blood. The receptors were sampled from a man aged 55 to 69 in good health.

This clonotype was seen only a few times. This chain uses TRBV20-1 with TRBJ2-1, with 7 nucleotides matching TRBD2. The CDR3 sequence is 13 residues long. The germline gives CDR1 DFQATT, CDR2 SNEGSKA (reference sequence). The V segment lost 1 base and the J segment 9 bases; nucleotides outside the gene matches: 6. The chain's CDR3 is CSARGTSVSEQFF. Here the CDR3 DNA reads TGCAGTGCTAGAGGAACTAGCGTAAGTGAGCAGTTCTTC.

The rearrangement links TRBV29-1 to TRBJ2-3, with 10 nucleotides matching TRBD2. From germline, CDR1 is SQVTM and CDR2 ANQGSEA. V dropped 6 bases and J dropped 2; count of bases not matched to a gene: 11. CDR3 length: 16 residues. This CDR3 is CSVKVLAGSYTDTQYF. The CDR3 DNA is TGCAGCGTCAAAGTACTAGCGGGATCCTACACAGATACGCAGTATTTT.

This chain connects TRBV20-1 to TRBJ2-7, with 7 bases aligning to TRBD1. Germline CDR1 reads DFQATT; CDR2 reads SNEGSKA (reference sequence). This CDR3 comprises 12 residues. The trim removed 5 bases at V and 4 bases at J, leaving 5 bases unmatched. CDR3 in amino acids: CSALLGQYEQYF. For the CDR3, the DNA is TGCAGTGCTTTGCTGGGACAGTACGAGCAGTACTTC.

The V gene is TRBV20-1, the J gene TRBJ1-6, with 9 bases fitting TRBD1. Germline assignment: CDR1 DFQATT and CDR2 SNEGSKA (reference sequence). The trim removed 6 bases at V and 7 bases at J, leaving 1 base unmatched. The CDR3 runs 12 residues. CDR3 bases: TGCAGTGCCGGACAGGGGAATTCACCCCTCCACTTT. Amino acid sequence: CSAGQGNSPLHF.

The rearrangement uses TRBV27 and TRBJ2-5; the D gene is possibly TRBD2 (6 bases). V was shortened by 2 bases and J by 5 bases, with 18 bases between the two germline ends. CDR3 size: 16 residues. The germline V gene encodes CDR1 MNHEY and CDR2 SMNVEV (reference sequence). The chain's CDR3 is CASSLGSASARETQYF. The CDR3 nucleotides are TGTGCCAGCAGTTTAGGCAGCGCTAGCGCGCGGGAGACCCAGTACTTC.

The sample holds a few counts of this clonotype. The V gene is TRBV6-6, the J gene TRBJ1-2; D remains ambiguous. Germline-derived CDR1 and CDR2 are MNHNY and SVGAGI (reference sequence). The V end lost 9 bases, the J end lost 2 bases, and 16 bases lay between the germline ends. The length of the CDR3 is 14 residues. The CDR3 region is CASSPLSVNYGYTF. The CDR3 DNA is TGTGCCAGTAGCCCCCTCTCGGTCAACTATGGCTACACCTTC.

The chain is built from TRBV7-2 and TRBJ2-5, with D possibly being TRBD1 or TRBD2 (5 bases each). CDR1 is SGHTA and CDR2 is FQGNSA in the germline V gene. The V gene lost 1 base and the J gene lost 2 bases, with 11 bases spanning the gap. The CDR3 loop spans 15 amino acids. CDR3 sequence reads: CASSLEGSEQETQYF. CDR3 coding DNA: TGTGCCAGCAGCTTAGAGGGGAGTGAACAAGAGACCCAGTACTTC. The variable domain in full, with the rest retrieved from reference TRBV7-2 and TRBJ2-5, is GAGVSQSPSNKVTEKGKDVELRCDPISGHTALYWYRQSLGQGLEFLIYFQGNSAPDKSGLPSDRFSAERTGGSVSTLTIQRTQQEDSAVYLCASSLEGSEQETQYFGPGTRLLVL.

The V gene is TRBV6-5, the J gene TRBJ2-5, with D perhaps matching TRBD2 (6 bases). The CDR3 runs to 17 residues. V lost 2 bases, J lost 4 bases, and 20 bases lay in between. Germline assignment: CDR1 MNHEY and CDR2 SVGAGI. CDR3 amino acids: CASSYRLASLGTETQYF. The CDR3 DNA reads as TGTGCCAGCAGTTACCGGCTAGCGTCTCTGGGGACAGAGACCCAGTACTTC.

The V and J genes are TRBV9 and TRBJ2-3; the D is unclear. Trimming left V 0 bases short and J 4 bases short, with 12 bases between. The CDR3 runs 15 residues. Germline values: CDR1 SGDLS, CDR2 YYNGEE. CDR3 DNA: TGTGCCAGCAGCGTAGAGTCAGGTAGCCCAGATACGCAGTATTTT. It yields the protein CASSVESGSPDTQYF.

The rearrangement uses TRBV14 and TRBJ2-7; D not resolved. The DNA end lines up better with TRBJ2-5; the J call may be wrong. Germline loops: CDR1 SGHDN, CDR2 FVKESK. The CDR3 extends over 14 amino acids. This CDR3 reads CASSQNLGKETQYF. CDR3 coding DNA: TGTGCCAGCAGCCAAAATCTGGGGAAGGAGACCCAGTACTTC.

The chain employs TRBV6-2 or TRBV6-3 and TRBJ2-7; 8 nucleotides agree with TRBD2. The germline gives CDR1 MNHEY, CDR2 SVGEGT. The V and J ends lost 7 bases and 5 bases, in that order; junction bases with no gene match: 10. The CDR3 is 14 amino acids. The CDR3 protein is CASKRSGSNDEQYF. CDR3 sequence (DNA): TGTGCCAGCAAGAGAAGCGGGAGTAACGACGAGCAGTACTTC.

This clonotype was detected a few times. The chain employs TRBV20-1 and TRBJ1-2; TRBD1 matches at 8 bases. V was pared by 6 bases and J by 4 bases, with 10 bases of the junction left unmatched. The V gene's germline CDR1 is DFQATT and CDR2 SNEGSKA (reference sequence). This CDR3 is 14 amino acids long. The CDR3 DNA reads TGCAGTGCCGGCCTACAGGGGGTGGGCTATGGCTACACCTTC. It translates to CSAGLQGVGYGYTF.

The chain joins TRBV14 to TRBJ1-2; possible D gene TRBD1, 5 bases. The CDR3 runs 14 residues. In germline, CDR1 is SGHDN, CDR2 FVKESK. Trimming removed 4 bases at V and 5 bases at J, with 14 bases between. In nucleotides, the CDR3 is TGTGCCAGCAGCCCCCGGACATCTAGTTATGGCTACACCTTC. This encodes CASSPRTSSYGYTF.

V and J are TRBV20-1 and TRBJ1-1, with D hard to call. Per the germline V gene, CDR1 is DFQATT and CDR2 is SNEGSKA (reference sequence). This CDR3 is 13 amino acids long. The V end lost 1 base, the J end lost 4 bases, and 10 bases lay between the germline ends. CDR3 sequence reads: CSARGVLSTEAFF. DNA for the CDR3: TGCAGTGCTAGAGGCGTCCTCAGCACTGAAGCTTTCTTT.

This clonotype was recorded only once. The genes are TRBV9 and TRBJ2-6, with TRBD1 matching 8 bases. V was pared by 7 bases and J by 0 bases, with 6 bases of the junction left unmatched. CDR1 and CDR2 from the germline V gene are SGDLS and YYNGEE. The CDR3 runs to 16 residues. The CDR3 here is CASRGQEDSGANVLTF. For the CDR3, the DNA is TGTGCCAGCCGGGGACAGGAAGACTCTGGGGCCAACGTCCTGACTTTC.

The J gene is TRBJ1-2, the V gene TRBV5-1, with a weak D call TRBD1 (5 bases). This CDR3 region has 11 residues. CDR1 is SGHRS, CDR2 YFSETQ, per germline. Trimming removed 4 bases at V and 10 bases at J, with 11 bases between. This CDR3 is CASSPGVIYTF. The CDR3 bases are TGCGCCAGCAGCCCGGGGGTTATCTACACCTTC.

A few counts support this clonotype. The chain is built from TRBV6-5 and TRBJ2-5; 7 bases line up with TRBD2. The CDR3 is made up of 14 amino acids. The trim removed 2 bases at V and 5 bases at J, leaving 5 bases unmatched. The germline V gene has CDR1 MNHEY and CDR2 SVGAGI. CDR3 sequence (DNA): TGTGCCAGCAGTTACGAAGCGGGGCGGGAGACCCAGTACTTC. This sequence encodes CASSYEAGRETQYF.

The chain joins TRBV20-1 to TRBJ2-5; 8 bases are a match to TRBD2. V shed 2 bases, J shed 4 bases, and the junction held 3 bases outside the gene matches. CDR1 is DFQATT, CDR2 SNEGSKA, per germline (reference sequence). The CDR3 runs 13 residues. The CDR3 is CSARLAGLETQYF. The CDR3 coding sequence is TGCAGTGCTAGATTAGCGGGGCTAGAGACCCAGTACTTC.

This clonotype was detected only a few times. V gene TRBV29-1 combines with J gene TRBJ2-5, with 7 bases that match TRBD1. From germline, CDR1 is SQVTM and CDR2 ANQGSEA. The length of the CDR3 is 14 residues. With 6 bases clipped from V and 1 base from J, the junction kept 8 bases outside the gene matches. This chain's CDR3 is CSVDHRGGQETQYF. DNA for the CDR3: TGCAGCGTGGACCACAGGGGTGGCCAAGAGACCCAGTACTTC.

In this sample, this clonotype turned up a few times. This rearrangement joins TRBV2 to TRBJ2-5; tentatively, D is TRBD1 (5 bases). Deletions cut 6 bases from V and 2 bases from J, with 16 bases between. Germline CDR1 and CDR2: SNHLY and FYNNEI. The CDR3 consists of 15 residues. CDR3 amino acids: CASSPLSQAQETQYF. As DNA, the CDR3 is TGTGCCAGCAGCCCCCTTTCACAGGCTCAAGAGACCCAGTACTTC.

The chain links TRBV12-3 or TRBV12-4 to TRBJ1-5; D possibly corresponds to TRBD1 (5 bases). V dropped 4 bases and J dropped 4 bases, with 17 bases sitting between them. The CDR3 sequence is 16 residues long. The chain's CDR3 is CASSWSGTAGNQPQHF. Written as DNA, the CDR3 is TGTGCCAGCAGTTGGTCTGGGACCGCAGGAAATCAGCCCCAGCATTTT.

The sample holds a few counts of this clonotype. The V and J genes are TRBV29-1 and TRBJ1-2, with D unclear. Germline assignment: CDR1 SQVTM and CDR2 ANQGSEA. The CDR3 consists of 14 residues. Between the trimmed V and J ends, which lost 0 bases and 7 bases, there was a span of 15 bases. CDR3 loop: CSVEDQRKAGGYTF. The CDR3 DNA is TGCAGCGTTGAAGATCAGCGGAAAGCGGGTGGCTACACCTTC.

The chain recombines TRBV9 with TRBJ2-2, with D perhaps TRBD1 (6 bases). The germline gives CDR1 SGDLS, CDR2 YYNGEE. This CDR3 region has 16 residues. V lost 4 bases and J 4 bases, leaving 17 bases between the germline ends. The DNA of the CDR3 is TGTGCCAGCAGCCCGAGGACAGACCGGCGCACCGGGGAGCTGTTTTTT. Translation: CASSPRTDRRTGELFF.

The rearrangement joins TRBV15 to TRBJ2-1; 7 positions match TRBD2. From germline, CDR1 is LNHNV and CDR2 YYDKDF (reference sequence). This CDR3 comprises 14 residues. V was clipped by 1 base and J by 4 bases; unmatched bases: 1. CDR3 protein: CATSRGGGYNEQFF. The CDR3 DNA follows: TGTGCCACCAGCAGAGGGGGGGGATACAATGAGCAGTTCTTC.